Listed below are T cell receptor beta chains from one sample, sequenced in a study of radiotherapy plus CTLA-4 blockade in lung cancer. The assay was immunoSEQ multiplex PCR, and TCRdb's table has in-frame clones only and misses some. This table has tens of thousands of clones, roughly four fifths appearing once. Source: peripheral blood, taken from a patient treated with radiotherapy plus ipilimumab. These receptors all come from a human donor with non-small cell lung cancer whose response to radiotherapy plus ipilimumab could not be evaluated. Some clones in this sample may be carry-over from other donors' samples. Both conserved end residues are part of each CDR3. A D gene is named only where the DNA matches it firmly. Some rows have no size entry. The others give once, few or many, or a class for an expanded clone.

d_call,j_call,v_call,clone_size,cdr3_nt,cdr3_aa
.,TRBJ1-4,TRBV7-8,.,TGTGCCAGCAGCTTAGCTGAAACAGATGAAAAACTGTTTTTT,CASSLAETDEKLFF
.,TRBJ1-1,TRBV7-2,once,TGTGCCAGCAGCTTAGCGGAGGGCACTGAAGCTTTCTTT,CASSLAEGTEAFF
.,TRBJ1-5,TRBV4-3,.,TGCGCCAGCAGCAAAGGGGGGGGCAGTCATCAGCCCCAGCATTTT,CASSKGGGSHQPQHF
TRBD2,TRBJ2-7,TRBV27,.,TGTGCCAGCAGCCCTTTGTCTAGCGGGGGGCCCTACGAGCAGTACTTC,CASSPLSSGGPYEQYF
TRBD1,TRBJ1-1,TRBV5-1,.,TGCGCCAGCAGCCCCGGGACAGGGGGCCCTGCGGGTAGACTGAACACTGAAGCTTTCTTT,CASSPGTGGPAGRLNTEAFF
TRBD1,TRBJ1-1,TRBV5-1,.,TGCGCCAGCAGCTCCCCAGGGGGCTCAGCTTTCTTT,CASSSPGGSAFF
.,TRBJ2-2,TRBV7-3,.,TGTGCCAGCAGCTCGGCCCGGGTCGGCACCGGGGAGCTGTTTTTT,CASSSARVGTGELFF
.,TRBJ2-7,TRBV2,.,TGTGCCAGCAGTGGACTAACAGGGACCTACGAGCAGTACTTC,CASSGLTGTYEQYF
TRBD2,TRBJ2-2,TRBV9,.,TGTGCCAGCAGCCTCCGGGGAGGGCGCACCGGGGAGCTGTTTTTT,CASSLRGGRTGELFF
.,TRBJ2-5,TRBV6-6,.,TGTGCCAGCAGGACGGGGGAGACCCAGTACTTC,CASRTGETQYF
.,TRBJ1-1,TRBV2,.,TGTGCCAGCAGTGATGGGGGCCTTGGTGGGACTGAAGCTTTCTTT,CASSDGGLGGTEAFF
.,TRBJ2-5,TRBV7-6,.,TGTGCCAGCTTGTCTCAGGGTAGAGAGACCCAGTACTTC,CASLSQGRETQYF
TRBD1,TRBJ2-7,TRBV19,.,TGTGCCAGTAGTCGACAGGGGTTTCCCTACGAGCAGTACTTC,CASSRQGFPYEQYF
TRBD1,TRBJ1-1,TRBV10-3,few,TGTGCCATCAGTGAGTCGTTCCAGGGGGCTGAAGCTTTCTTT,CAISESFQGAEAFF
.,TRBJ1-5,TRBV28,.,TGTGCCAGCAGTTTACAGGGGACTAAGGATCAGCCCCAGCATTTT,CASSLQGTKDQPQHF
TRBD2,TRBJ2-1,TRBV19,.,TGTGCCAGTAGTCTGAACGGGGGGAATGAGCAGTTCTTC,CASSLNGGNEQFF
TRBD1,TRBJ1-2,TRBV6-1,.,TGTGCCAGCAGTGAGACAGGGGCGGATGGCTACACCTTC,CASSETGADGYTF
.,TRBJ1-6,TRBV5-5,.,TGTGCCAGCAGTTGGAGCGGTTCACCCCTCCACTTT,CASSWSGSPLHF
.,TRBJ1-5,TRBV6-1,.,TGTGCCAGCAGTGAAGGGCGGCTGAATCAGCCCCAGCATTTT,CASSEGRLNQPQHF
.,TRBJ2-5,TRBV5-6,.,TGTGCCAGCAGCTTGTGGGCAGGCACTGGGGAGCAGTACTTC,CASSLWAGTGEQYF
TRBD1,TRBJ2-2,TRBV7-2,.,TGTGCCAGCAGCTTAGTCTCCGGACAGGCTAGGGAGCTGTTTTTT,CASSLVSGQARELFF
.,TRBJ2-3,TRBV29-1,.,TGCAGCGTCGAGCAGGGGACCACCACAGATACGCAGTATTTT,CSVEQGTTTDTQYF
.,TRBJ1-3,TRBV9,.,TGTGCCAGCAGCGTAGGGAGGGTACTCTCTGGAAACACCATATATTTT,CASSVGRVLSGNTIYF
TRBD1,TRBJ1-5,TRBV5-4,.,TGTGCCAGCAGCTTCACAGGGGGGCCTAATCAGCCCCAGCATTTT,CASSFTGGPNQPQHF
.,TRBJ2-7,TRBV29-1,.,TGCAGCGCCTCAGGGTTACCCTACGAGCAGTACTTC,CSASGLPYEQYF
TRBD2,TRBJ2-3,TRBV29-1,.,TGCAGCGTTGAACACCTCGGGCCGCGGGGGAATACGCAGTATTTT,CSVEHLGPRGNTQYF
TRBD1,TRBJ2-5,TRBV7-2,.,TGTGCCAGCAGCTCGGACAGGGGGCGTGAGACCCAGTACTTC,CASSSDRGRETQYF
.,TRBJ1-2,TRBV7-2,once,TGTGCCAGCAGACCCCTCAGGGAGGGGGGAGGCTACACCTTC,CASRPLREGGGYTF
.,TRBJ1-2,TRBV27,few,TGTGCCAGCCATTCCCGCGGATATGGCTACACCTTC,CASHSRGYGYTF
TRBD1,TRBJ1-1,TRBV28,.,TGTGCCAGCACCTCGGGACAGCGGTCTGAAGCTTTCTTT,CASTSGQRSEAFF
TRBD1,TRBJ2-3,TRBV7-2,.,TGTGCCAGCAGCCCCCAGACAGGGGGAAGCACAGATACGCAGTATTTT,CASSPQTGGSTDTQYF
.,TRBJ2-3,TRBV11-3,.,TGTGCCAGCAGCTTAGGGCTTGAACGCACAGATACGCAGTATTTT,CASSLGLERTDTQYF
TRBD1,TRBJ1-1,TRBV7-9,.,TGTGCCAGCAGCTTAGTTGGGGGACAGGGGTTGGCTTTCTTT,CASSLVGGQGLAFF
.,TRBJ1-4,TRBV30,few,TGTGCCTGCCTACCTATCGCACCAACTAATGAAAAACTGTTTTTT,CACLPIAPTNEKLFF
TRBD2,TRBJ2-5,TRBV7-9,.,TGTGCCAGCAGCTTAGATCCGGGACTAGCGGCAGAGACCCAGTACTTC,CASSLDPGLAAETQYF
TRBD1,TRBJ2-7,TRBV19,few,TGTGCCAGTAGTATCCGACAGGGCTACGAGCAGTACTTC,CASSIRQGYEQYF
.,TRBJ1-3,TRBV9,.,TGTGCCAGCAGCGTAGATCCCGGGAGTTCTGGAAACACCATATATTTT,CASSVDPGSSGNTIYF
.,TRBJ1-3,TRBV2,few,TGTGCCACTACTGACTTCTCTGGAAACACCATATATTTT,CATTDFSGNTIYF
.,TRBJ1-6,TRBV11-2,once,TGTGCCAGCAGCTTAGCGAGGATGGGTCATTCACCCCTCCACTTT,CASSLARMGHSPLHF
TRBD2,TRBJ2-1,TRBV11-3,few,TGTGCCAGCAGCTCCCGACTAGCGGGGGGGCAAAATGAGCAGTTCTTC,CASSSRLAGGQNEQFF
TRBD1,TRBJ2-2,TRBV5-1,.,TGCGCCAGCAGCTTGGCCCCGAGGGGGCCGGTCACCGGGGAGCTGTTTTTT,CASSLAPRGPVTGELFF
.,TRBJ1-1,TRBV28,few,TGTGCCAGCAGTTGGGGGGAACAGAACACTGAAGCTTTCTTT,CASSWGEQNTEAFF
.,TRBJ1-1,TRBV18,.,TGTGCCAGCTCAGTGGACAGGAACACTGAAGCTTTCTTT,CASSVDRNTEAFF
.,TRBJ2-7,TRBV30,.,TGTGCCTGGGGAGATTCCTACGAGCAGTACTTC,CAWGDSYEQYF
.,TRBJ1-5,TRBV2,.,TGTGCCAGCAGGACAGGATTAAATCAGCCCCAGCATTTT,CASRTGLNQPQHF
.,TRBJ2-7,TRBV11-3,.,TGTGCCAGCAGCTTGAACCCGTTATCCGACAGGAACTTC,CASSLNPLSDRNF
TRBD1,TRBJ1-1,TRBV28,.,TGTGCCAGCAGTTTAGGGACAGTCAGCACTGAAGCTTTCTTT,CASSLGTVSTEAFF
.,TRBJ2-5,TRBV9,.,TGTGCCAGCAGCCAGGGAGCGGGGACACCTCTGGAGACCCAGTACTTC,CASSQGAGTPLETQYF
.,TRBJ1-1,TRBV5-4,.,TGTGCCAGCAGCTTCGGGTACACTGAAGCTTTCTTT,CASSFGYTEAFF
TRBD2,TRBJ2-3,TRBV4-1,.,TGCGCCAGCAGCCCCCCCAGCGGGGGGAGAGATACGCAGTATTTT,CASSPPSGGRDTQYF
.,TRBJ2-5,TRBV18,.,TGTGCCAGCTCACCCTCCTCCGGGACTGCGTACTTC,CASSPSSGTAYF
.,TRBJ2-2,TRBV7-2,once,TGTGCCAGCAGCTTAGGTGGTTCTAGCGGGGAGCTGTTTTTT,CASSLGGSSGELFF
.,TRBJ2-1,TRBV4-1,.,TGCGCCAGCAGCCAACGACTCGGGGGTTACAATGAGCAGTTCTTC,CASSQRLGGYNEQFF
TRBD1,TRBJ2-2,TRBV29-1,.,TGCAGCGTTGGACAGGGTTACACCGGGGAGCTGTTTTTT,CSVGQGYTGELFF
.,TRBJ2-2,TRBV28,.,TGTGCCAGCAGTCCCGGGGGAGGGGAGCTGTTTTTT,CASSPGGGELFF
TRBD1,TRBJ1-6,TRBV5-1,.,TGCGCCAGCAGCTTTACAGGGGCGGGGTCCGGTTCACCCCTCCACTTT,CASSFTGAGSGSPLHF